One T cell receptor (beta chain) is described in this entry. V was clipped by 1 base and J by 1 base, with 7 bases between them. The CDR3 loop spans 14 amino acids. Germline assignment: CDR1 LGHDT and CDR2 YNNKEL (reference sequence). Original processing notes: Amplifying reference gene primers gave estimates of nucleated cell counts. Here immunoSEQ multiplex PCR was the method, and the copy in TCRdb shows in-frame clones only, minus some. That table gives V, J and clone size, and the DNA gave D and trimming. The sample contains approximately 210,000 clones, roughly 89% of which appear only once. This sample is drawn from a study of blood T cell repertoires in COVID-19. Background on the study: Donors in the United States, Italy and Spain gave samples during acute or convalescent COVID-19. T cells, B-cell-depleted T cells, or PBMCs provided the cDNA or gDNA that served as material.

Sequenced material: peripheral blood. The chain has TRBV3-1 (or the pseudogene TRBV3-2) and TRBJ1-1; D perhaps matches TRBD1 (6 bases). This sequence originates from a man aged 25-45 years who had recovered from COVID-19. CDR3 DNA: TGTGCCAGCAGCCAAGTGGGGGCGAACACTGAAGCTTTCTTT. It translates to CASSQVGANTEAFF.